Below are 8 T cell receptor beta chains sequenced from a single sample in a study of technical replicates of blood from several donors. TCRdb keeps only in-frame clones here, not all; method: immunoSEQ multiplex PCR. Among around 79,000 clones listed, about nine tenths were seen once. Material for sequencing was T cells isolated from PBMCs. These TCRs come from a human donor in good health. Some clones in this sample may be carry-over from other donors' samples.

This chain connects TRBV19 to TRBJ1-5; no reliable D call. The CDR3 loop spans 15 amino acids. The V gene's germline CDR1 is LNHDA and CDR2 SQIVND (reference sequence). V gave up 3 bases and J gave up 4 bases, with 13 bases separating them. This CDR3 is CASSIPRNLNQPQHF. Written as DNA, the CDR3 is TGTGCCAGTAGTATTCCCAGAAACCTTAATCAGCCCCAGCATTTT.

Regarding this clone: The CDR3 end shows no conserved phenylalanine or tryptophan, and so a read error is likely. It is unclear where the CDR3 begins or ends on the DNA, so no DNA is shown, and the CDR3 is as TCRdb lists it. This sequence joins TRBV6-5 and TRBJ1-2; the table's D call of TRBD1 was not tested on the DNA. Germline loops: CDR1 MNHEY, CDR2 SVGAGI. Inclusive of both ends, the CDR3 amounts to 12 amino acids. The CDR3 reads CASSYRTDFLTV.

The chain joins TRBV28 to TRBJ2-3, with 9 nucleotides matching TRBD1. The germline V gene encodes CDR1 MDHEN and CDR2 SYDVKM. V shed 4 bases, J shed 3 bases, and the junction held 5 bases outside the gene matches. The CDR3 runs 15 residues. CDR3 loop: CASSSPGQGTDTQYF. The CDR3 DNA follows: TGTGCCAGCAGTTCACCGGGACAGGGAACAGATACGCAGTATTTT.

This chain uses TRBV2 with TRBJ2-7; 12 nucleotides line up with TRBD2. Germline CDR1 SNHLY, CDR2 FYNNEI. The CDR3 consists of 15 residues. Losses at the gene ends were 6 bases for V and 4 bases for J; bases not matched to a gene: 7. DNA of the CDR3: TGTGCCAGCAGGGATGGACTAGCGGGACTTTACGAGCAGTACTTC. This encodes CASRDGLAGLYEQYF.

This chain connects TRBV9 to TRBJ2-2; D is possibly TRBD2 (6 bases). Germline loops: CDR1 SGDLS, CDR2 YYNGEE. The CDR3 runs to 17 residues. V was clipped by 3 bases and J by 3 bases, with 18 bases between them. This CDR3 is CASSADGGARDTGELFF. The CDR3 DNA is TGTGCCAGCAGCGCCGATGGCGGGGCGCGGGACACCGGGGAGCTGTTTTTT.

V and J are TRBV5-1 and TRBJ1-4, with a tentative D call TRBD1 (6 bases). The germline V and J ends were trimmed by 0 bases and 3 bases, with 9 bases remaining between them. This CDR3 is built from 15 residues. The germline V gene has CDR1 SGHRS and CDR2 YFSETQ. CDR3: CASSLAGVPNEKLFF. The CDR3 region has the DNA TGCGCCAGCAGCTTGGCAGGGGTTCCTAATGAAAAACTGTTTTTT.

V usage is TRBV19 and J usage is TRBJ1-1; D is undetermined. The CDR3 is 14 residues long. CDR1 is LNHDA and CDR2 is SQIVND in the germline V gene (reference sequence). Trimming removed 0 bases at V and 4 bases at J, with 9 bases between. The CDR3 coding sequence is TGTGCCAGTAGTATAGATGGGAGGGTCACTGAAGCTTTCTTT. This encodes CASSIDGRVTEAFF.

V and J are TRBV10-3 and TRBJ1-5; possibly TRBD1 for D (6 bases). From germline, CDR1 is ENHRY and CDR2 SYGVKD. The germline V and J ends were trimmed by 2 bases and 5 bases, with 19 bases remaining between them. There are 17 residues in the CDR3. This CDR3 reads CAISEEIDIQGDQPQHF. For the CDR3, the DNA is TGTGCCATCAGTGAGGAGATAGATATACAGGGAGATCAGCCCCAGCATTTT.